This note documents a single T cell receptor beta chain sequence. As handled by the study authors: Amplification with reference gene primers provided the estimates of nucleated cell counts. The repertoire was sequenced with immunoSEQ multiplex PCR; TCRdb's copy has only in-frame clones and lacks some. Clone size and V and J calls were adopted from that table, with D and trimming inferred from the DNA. The repertoire includes 100,000 to 150,000 clones, about 80% of them detected once, and 3.8% sits in the top ten. The ends were cut back, 2 bases at V and 7 bases at J, with 12 bases in the middle. This CDR3 is 13 amino acids long. Per the germline V gene, CDR1 is SGHRS and CDR2 is YFSETQ. This entry comes from a study of blood T cell repertoires in COVID-19. The wider study: The cDNA or gDNA used as material had been derived from T cells, B-cell-depleted T cells, or PBMCs.

Sequencing was carried out using peripheral blood. The sequence was obtained from a woman aged 45-59 years with acute or convalescent COVID-19. The V and J genes are TRBV5-1 and TRBJ1-1; tentatively, D is TRBD1 (5 bases). The CDR3 loop is CASSLVPDSEAFF. CDR3 in DNA: TGCGCCAGCAGCTTAGTCCCTGACAGTGAAGCTTTCTTT.